The present T cell receptor (beta chain) was sequenced within a study of a mutant IDH1 vaccine in newly diagnosed glioma (dated by TCRdb to the early 2020s). Study-wide context: Eight vaccinations were administered to patients in weeks 1, 3, 5, 7, 11, 15, 19 and 23, corresponding to visits V03 through V10. Vaccination began 4-6 weeks after radiotherapy alone, or alongside temozolomide cycles in the chemotherapy-containing groups. Of the 25 to 40 patients who were treated, around 60% were male and roughly 38% were female, and the mean age was around 40 years. Before enrollment, most patients had been given radiochemotherapy with temozolomide as standard therapy, while the rest had received either radiotherapy alone or temozolomide alone. Peripheral blood was drawn at six visits: V03 (baseline), V05, V07, V10, V12 and V13. For exploratory analyses, longitudinal TCRB deep sequencing was carried out in about two dozen treated patients wherever samples were available.

V sheds 3 bases and J sheds 8 bases, leaving 10 bases between their ends. From a lookup of the germline V gene (reference sequence), CDR1 and CDR2 are DFQATT and SNEGSKA. The CDR3 contains 11 residues, cysteine and phenylalanine counted. The sequence is cut down to CDR3 DNA, 33 bases in frame from base 1. Details on this clone: Its cognate antigen has yet to be identified. No much larger clone is present one base from it, and per-base qualities are unavailable.

Study-level results and caveats: According to the authors, sample limitations meant that analyses of patient blood samples could not be reproduced. No apparent relationship was observed between pseudoprogression and alterations in the top peripheral T cell clonotypes detected by TCRB sequencing. Availability determined which PBMC samples were chosen for TCRB deep sequencing. Immune responses induced by the vaccine were seen in approximately 92% of patients across multiple MHC alleles.

What this sample's time point label stands for: week 5, during vaccination. Each vaccine dose, consisting of 300 ug of a 20-mer mutant IDH1 peptide in Montanide, was administered subcutaneously with topical imiquimod. All donors had newly diagnosed IDH1-mutant astrocytomas of WHO grade 3 or 4 that showed loss of nuclear ATRX. The samples were drawn from NOA16, a multicentre, single-arm, open-label phase I trial in Germany that tested a mutant IDH1 peptide vaccine in humans for the first time. Genomic DNA for TCRB sequencing was extracted from EDTA blood using the DNeasy Blood and Tissue Kit. The method was the immunoSEQ multiplex PCR assay. Rearranged TCR beta chain sequences were amplified using the hsTCRB Kit according to the manufacturer's protocol. An Illumina MiSeq was used to sequence the TCRB libraries. The original pipeline was this. The kit vendor's proprietary platform handled demultiplexing, trimming and gene mapping. TCRdb retrieved this table from immuneACCESS and kept in-frame rearrangements only. Not all clones are present; in checked studies, unresolved V genes account for under half, and no reason is known for the remainder. Clonal size and the V and J genes are those of that table, whereas D and trimming came from the DNA. The sample profile shows roughly 62,000 clones; approximately 79% of them were found once. 6% to 7.5% of the sample is in the top ten clones.

The rearrangement combines TRBV20-1 with TRBJ1-1, and the D gene may be TRBD1, 6 bases matching. This sequence was found in a woman aged 45-65 years with glioma. The sequences come from PBMCs, collected from a glioma patient whose treatment included an IDH1 peptide vaccine. The CDR3 reads CSASFGTEAFF. The DNA sequence is given as TGCAGTGCTAGTTTCGGGACAGAAGCTTTCTTT.